This T cell receptor (beta chain) originates from a study of T cell repertoires in cytomegalovirus infection. Per the germline V gene, CDR1 is SGHKS and CDR2 is YYEKEE (reference sequence). The CDR3 runs 16 residues. V was cut by 1 base and J by 1 base, with 11 bases left in between. TCRdb re-called the reads with MiXCR, one entry per CDR3 protein. The top ten clones hold 8% of a sample with hundreds of thousands of distinct CDR3 sequences, 20% to 30% of them seen once. This clonotype was seen at least ten times. The sequenced sample was CD8+ T cells from PBMCs. The rearrangement uses TRBV5-5 and TRBJ2-2; D uncertain. The clonotype originates from a human donor in good health (CMV status not recorded). Some clones in this sample may be carry-over from other donors' samples. The CDR3 is CASSLRWGLNTGELFF. In DNA, the CDR3 is TGTGCCAGCAGCTTGCGCTGGGGATTGAACACCGGGGAGCTGTTTTTT.